This passage covers 30 T cell receptor beta chains from one sample sequenced in a study of MAIT cells during Salmonella Paratyphi A infection. Time point here: healthy control second sampling, 21 days after first. MAIT cells were sorted by flow cytometry as Valpha7.2+ CD161+ T cells. TCRdb re-analysed the 5' RACE reads in MiXCR, keeping a single row per CDR3 protein. The table has about 660 distinct CDR3 sequences, about 38% seen once. Sequences were obtained from MAIT cells from blood. These receptors all stem from an adult in good health.

On this clonotype: At one end, the junction sequence differs from germline, possibly due to a read error. The chain combines TRBV20-1 with TRBJ1-5, with D perhaps TRBD1 (6 bases). This CDR3 is built from 14 residues. CDR1 and CDR2 (germline): DFQATT, SNEGSKA (reference sequence). The DNA for the CDR3 is TGCAGGGCTAGAGGGGGGAGGGAAAATAAGACCCAGCATTTT. Residues: CRARGGRENKTQHF.

About this clonotype itself: A clone one base away is much larger, so this may be a read error. V is TRBV20-1 and J is TRBJ2-1; TRBD2 aligns across 8 bases. This CDR3 is 15 amino acids long. CDR1 and CDR2 from the germline V gene are DFQATT and SNEGSKA (reference sequence). The CDR3 DNA follows: TGCAGTGGTAGAGGGGAGGGACTAGATTACAATGAGCAGTTCTTC. It codes for CSGRGEGLDYNEQFF.

This clonotype was observed many times. The chain has TRBV11-2 and TRBJ2-3; 7 bases are a match to TRBD2. Germline lookup yields CDR1 SGHAT and CDR2 FQNNGV. This CDR3 is 14 amino acids long. V dropped 5 bases and J dropped 1; count of bases not matched to a gene: 3. The CDR3 loop reads CASSLGGGTDTQYF. CDR3 nucleotide sequence: TGTGCCAGCAGCCTTGGGGGGGGCACAGATACGCAGTATTTT.

Note on this clonotype: An end of the junction does not agree with germline; a read error may underlie this. V gene TRBV20-1 combines with J gene TRBJ2-1; a weak D match, TRBD2 (5 bases). The CDR3 runs 14 residues. Looked up from germline, CDR1 is DFQATT and CDR2 is SNEGSKA (reference sequence). CDR3 bases: TGCAGGGCTAGAGAGGCGGGCGACTACAATGAGCAGTTCTTC. Translated, it gives CRAREAGDYNEQFF.

This clonotype was counted ten times or more. The chain employs TRBV20-1 and TRBJ2-1; 10 nucleotides line up with TRBD2. V lost 6 bases to trimming and J lost 6 bases; unmatched junction nucleotides: 11. The CDR3 consists of 15 residues. Germline V CDR1 and CDR2: DFQATT, SNEGSKA (reference sequence). The CDR3 coding sequence is TGCAGTGCACGTCCCCAGCGGGAGGGGATCAATGAGCAGTTCTTC. Encoded protein: CSARPQREGINEQFF.

As for this clonotype: This clone may be a read error of a much larger clone one base away. This chain links TRBV15 with TRBJ2-3; D is perhaps TRBD2 (6 bases). Germline V lookup: CDR1 LNHNV, CDR2 YYDKDF (reference sequence). The CDR3 totals 16 residues. V was shortened by 0 bases and J by 2 bases, with 12 bases between the two germline ends. CDR3 nucleotides: TGTGCCACCAGCAGAGATGGGGGGAACCCCACAGATACGCAGTATTTT. It translates to CATSRDGGNPTDTQYF.

The V call is TRBV20-1, the J call TRBJ2-1, with D perhaps TRBD2 (6 bases). This CDR3 spans 14 amino acids. Germline loops: CDR1 DFQATT, CDR2 SNEGSKA (reference sequence). CDR3 in amino acids: CREREEGEENEQFF. The DNA for the CDR3 is TGCAGGGAGAGAGAGGAGGGAGAAGAAAATGAGCAGTTCTTC.

The sample holds a few counts of this clonotype. The chain has TRBV5-1 and TRBJ2-3; D is tentatively TRBD1 or TRBD2 (5 bases each). V was shortened by 5 bases and J by 0 bases, with 13 bases between the two germline ends. The CDR3 extends over 15 amino acids. The germline CDR1 and CDR2 sequences are SGHRS and YFSETQ. The DNA for the CDR3 is TGCGCCAGCAGTCCCGGGACGCATAGCACAGATACGCAGTATTTT. Amino acids: CASSPGTHSTDTQYF.

This clonotype was seen ten or more times. The chain joins TRBV20-1 to TRBJ2-3; D not resolved. Germline CDR1 is DFQATT and CDR2 is SNEGSKA (reference sequence). The germline V and J ends were trimmed by 0 bases and 4 bases, with 14 bases remaining between them. The CDR3 loop spans 15 amino acids. In DNA form, the CDR3 reads TGCAGTGCTAGAGATCTGGGATCTGGGCCAGATACGCAGTATTTT. This gives the protein CSARDLGSGPDTQYF.

V is TRBV15 and J is TRBJ2-5, with 11 bases identical to TRBD2. The CDR3 is 15 amino acids. V lost 4 bases to trimming and J lost 5 bases; unmatched junction nucleotides: 6. The V gene's germline CDR1 is LNHNV and CDR2 YYDKDF (reference sequence). CDR3: CATSNSGGAEETQYF. The CDR3 DNA follows: TGTGCCACCAGCAATAGCGGGGGGGCCGAGGAGACCCAGTACTTC.

The table lists this clonotype with a few counts. The gene calls are TRBV20-1 and TRBJ2-6; 10 nucleotides match TRBD2. With V trimmed by 0 bases and J by 0 bases, 8 bases remained unmatched. The germline V gene has CDR1 DFQATT and CDR2 SNEGSKA (reference sequence). This CDR3 region has 19 residues. DNA for the CDR3: TGCAGTGCTAGAGATCTCCTAGCGGGGGAGATCTCTGGGGCCAACGTCCTGACTTTC. It specifies CSARDLLAGEISGANVLTF.

The genes are TRBV6-1 and TRBJ1-1; tentatively, D is TRBD1 (5 bases). V was cut by 1 base and J by 6 bases, with 15 bases left in between. The CDR3 is 15 residues long. Germline CDR1 is MNHNS and CDR2 is SASEGT. The CDR3 DNA reads TGTGCCAGCAGTGAAGGTGGGACCGGTGGGGCTGAAGCTTTCTTT. Protein: CASSEGGTGGAEAFF.

This clonotype showed up many times. J is TRBJ2-1 and V is TRBV20-1, with 9 bases that match TRBD1. The V gene's germline CDR1 is DFQATT and CDR2 SNEGSKA (reference sequence). The length of the CDR3 is 14 residues. Trimming took 5 bases from V and 4 from J; bases not matched to a gene: 6. The CDR3 DNA reads TGCAGTGCTCCCAGGGACAGGGATTACAATGAGCAGTTCTTC. Protein: CSAPRDRDYNEQFF.

The table lists this clonotype with a few counts. V and J are TRBV15 and TRBJ2-1; 11 nucleotides match TRBD2. The junction had 4 bases not matched to a gene; V was cut back by 5 bases and J by 4 bases. The CDR3 has 15 residues. The germline CDR1 and CDR2 sequences are LNHNV and YYDKDF (reference sequence). The CDR3 nucleotides are TGTGCCACCAGCGGGGGACTAGCGGAGTACAATGAGCAGTTCTTC. Amino acids: CATSGGLAEYNEQFF.

This clonotype ranks as large. The chain employs TRBV20-1 and TRBJ2-7, with TRBD2 matching over 10 bases. The CDR3 extends over 14 amino acids. CDR1 is DFQATT and CDR2 is SNEGSKA in the germline V gene (reference sequence). V gave up 6 bases and J gave up 3 bases; unmatched junction bases: 8. CDR3 coding DNA: TGCAGTGCGGCCCCCGGGACTAGCGACTACGAGCAGTACTTC. Translating it yields CSAAPGTSDYEQYF.

This clonotype showed up just once. The chain is built from TRBV6-4 and TRBJ2-1, with D possibly being TRBD2 (7 bases). V was trimmed by 0 bases and J by 7 bases, leaving 13 bases between them. Germline CDR1 and CDR2: MRHNA and SNTAGT. The CDR3 spans 15 residues. The CDR3 loop reads CASSDSRGGGNEQFF. CDR3 coding DNA: TGTGCCAGCAGTGACTCGAGGGGGGGGGGAAATGAGCAGTTCTTC.

Remarks on this clonotype: A much bigger clone sits one base away, suggesting this may be a read error. This chain links TRBV15 with TRBJ2-2; 14 bases align to TRBD2. Germline lookup yields CDR1 LNHNV and CDR2 YYDKDF (reference sequence). CDR3 length: 17 amino acids. In DNA form, the CDR3 reads TGTGCCACCAGACTACCGACTAGCGGGGGGGACACCGGGGGGCTGTTTTTT. This sequence encodes CATRLPTSGGDTGGLFF.

This clonotype was observed once. V gene TRBV6-1 combines with J gene TRBJ2-1; D is possibly TRBD1 (5 bases). With 4 bases removed from V and 5 bases from J, the gap between germline ends came to 12 bases. Germline V gives CDR1 MNHNS, CDR2 SASEGT. This CDR3 is 14 amino acids long. The CDR3 nucleotides read TGTGCCAGCAGTGCCACAGGAGACCACAATGAGCAGTTCTTC. Translated, it gives CASSATGDHNEQFF.

This clonotype was seen more than once but under ten times. CDR3 DNA: TGTGCCAGCAGTTTTCGCAGTCCCGCGCAGTACTTC. It codes for CASSFRSPAQYF. The genes are TRBV28 and TRBJ2-7; D remains ambiguous. V was cut by 3 bases and J by 9 bases, with 12 bases left in between. Per germline, CDR1 MDHEN and CDR2 SYDVKM. This CDR3 has 12 residues.

On this clonotype itself: This is likely a read error, given that the CDR3 carries no conserved phenylalanine or tryptophan at its end. The DNA is left out, because the CDR3 cannot be placed on it with certainty; the CDR3 is given as TCRdb lists it. The chain is built from TRBV12-3 or TRBV12-4 and TRBJ2-2; the DNA was not used to check the table's D call, TRBD1. The CDR3 has 14 residues if both end residues are counted. CDR3 sequence: CASSTPRESGERGG.

Many counts were recorded for this clonotype. This chain connects TRBV6-5 to TRBJ2-6, with D perhaps matching TRBD1 (5 bases). The germline CDR1 and CDR2 sequences are MNHEY and SVGAGI. This CDR3 has 16 amino acids. Trimming shortened V by 5 bases and J by 0 bases, and 11 bases separated the two germline ends. The CDR3: CASSKQVGSGANVLTF. The CDR3 region has the DNA TGTGCCAGCAGTAAACAGGTTGGCTCTGGGGCCAACGTCCTGACTTTC.

Regarding this clonotype: Since no conserved phenylalanine or tryptophan closes the CDR3, a read error is the likely cause. The limits of the CDR3 on the DNA are not certain, so only TCRdb's listed CDR3 is given. CDR3 residues: CASATGVMNTEAVG. The genes are TRBV6-1 and TRBJ1-1; the D call of TRBD1 is as the table states it, not checked on the DNA. Termini included, the CDR3 measures 14 amino acids. Germline CDR1 reads MNHNS; CDR2 reads SASEGT.

This clonotype was detected only a few times. The chain uses TRBV6-4 and TRBJ2-6; 7 bases agree with TRBD1. The CDR3 sequence is 17 residues long. Germline-derived CDR1 and CDR2 are MRHNA and SNTAGT. V was pared by 0 bases and J by 3 bases, with 5 bases of the junction left unmatched. CDR3 coding DNA: TGTGCCAGCAGTGACTCGGTAGGGGGCAGTGGGGCCAACGTCCTGACTTTC. It is translated as CASSDSVGGSGANVLTF.

The sample holds a few counts of this clonotype. The junction departs from germline at one end; a sequencing error may be responsible. The J gene is TRBJ2-3, the V gene TRBV20-1, with D possibly matching TRBD2 (5 bases). CDR1 is DFQATT, CDR2 SNEGSKA, per germline (reference sequence). The CDR3 consists of 15 residues. The CDR3 nucleotides read TGCAGTGACTCGGGGTCCGGTGGACCTACAGACACGCAGTATTTT. Translating gives CSDSGSGGPTDTQYF.

The chain joins TRBV15 to TRBJ2-1; no clear D. Germline CDR1 and CDR2: LNHNV and YYDKDF (reference sequence). Trimming shortened V by 0 bases and J by 3 bases, and 9 bases separated the two germline ends. CDR3 length: 15 residues. CDR3 residues: CATSRDSGDYNEQFF. DNA of the CDR3: TGTGCCACCAGCAGAGATTCGGGCGACTACAATGAGCAGTTCTTC.

Note on this clonotype: Since no conserved phenylalanine or tryptophan closes the CDR3, a read error is the likely cause. The limits of the CDR3 on the DNA are not certain, so only TCRdb's listed CDR3 is given. This chain uses TRBV20-1 with TRBJ1-1. A total of 17 residues make up the CDR3, ends included. Germline CDR1 and CDR2: DFQATT and SNEGSKA (reference sequence). The CDR3 reads CSARVLDEGYTGTEEVG.

The genes are TRBV6-4 and TRBJ2-1, with D possibly TRBD1 on 6 matching bases. The V and J ends lost 0 bases and 5 bases respectively, with 14 bases between them. The CDR3 has 16 residues. The germline CDR1 and CDR2 sequences are MRHNA and SNTAGT. CDR3 protein: CASSDSSGGEHNEQFF. Here the CDR3 DNA reads TGTGCCAGCAGTGACTCGAGTGGGGGCGAACACAATGAGCAGTTCTTC.

The chain has TRBV20-1 and TRBJ1-5, with D possibly being TRBD1 (6 bases). Per germline, CDR1 DFQATT and CDR2 SNEGSKA (reference sequence). The CDR3 is made up of 14 amino acids. CDR3 loop: CSVETAEGVQPQHF. CDR3 sequence (DNA): TGCAGCGTAGAGACCGCCGAGGGGGTTCAGCCCCAGCATTTT.

To note about this clonotype: The final CDR3 position lacks the conserved phenylalanine or tryptophan, pointing to a likely read error. No DNA is shown, since the ends of the CDR3 on it are uncertain; the CDR3 is the one TCRdb lists. The rearrangement links TRBV6-4 to TRBJ2-2; the D call in the table, TRBD2, was not verified against the DNA. Germline-derived CDR1 and CDR2 are MRHNA and SNTAGT. The CDR3 spans 13 residues, counting both ends. The chain's CDR3 is CASSAGTTGERGG.

For this clonotype: The final CDR3 position lacks the conserved phenylalanine or tryptophan, pointing to a likely read error. It is unclear where the CDR3 begins or ends on the DNA, so no DNA is shown, and the CDR3 is as TCRdb lists it. The J gene is TRBJ2-1, the V gene TRBV20-1; the table assigns TRBD2, which was not confirmed against the DNA. The CDR3 is made up of 14 amino acids, end residues included. From germline, CDR1 is DFQATT and CDR2 SNEGSKA (reference sequence). CDR3 in amino acids: CSARDSGDYNEKGV.